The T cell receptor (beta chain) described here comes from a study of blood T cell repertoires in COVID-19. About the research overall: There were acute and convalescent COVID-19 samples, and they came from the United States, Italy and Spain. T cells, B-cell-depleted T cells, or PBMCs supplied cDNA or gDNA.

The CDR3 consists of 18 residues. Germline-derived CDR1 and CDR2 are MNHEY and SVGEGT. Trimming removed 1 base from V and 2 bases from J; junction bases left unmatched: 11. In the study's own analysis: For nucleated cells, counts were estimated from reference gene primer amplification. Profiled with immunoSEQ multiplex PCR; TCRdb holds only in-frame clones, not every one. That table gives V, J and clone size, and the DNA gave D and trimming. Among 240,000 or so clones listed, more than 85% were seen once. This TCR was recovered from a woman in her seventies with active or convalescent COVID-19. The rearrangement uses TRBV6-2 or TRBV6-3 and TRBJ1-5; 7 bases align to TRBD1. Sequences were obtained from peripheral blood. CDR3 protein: CASSYLGDRVDGNQPQHF. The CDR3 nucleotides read TGTGCCAGCAGTTACTTAGGCGACAGGGTGGATGGCAATCAGCCCCAGCATTTT.